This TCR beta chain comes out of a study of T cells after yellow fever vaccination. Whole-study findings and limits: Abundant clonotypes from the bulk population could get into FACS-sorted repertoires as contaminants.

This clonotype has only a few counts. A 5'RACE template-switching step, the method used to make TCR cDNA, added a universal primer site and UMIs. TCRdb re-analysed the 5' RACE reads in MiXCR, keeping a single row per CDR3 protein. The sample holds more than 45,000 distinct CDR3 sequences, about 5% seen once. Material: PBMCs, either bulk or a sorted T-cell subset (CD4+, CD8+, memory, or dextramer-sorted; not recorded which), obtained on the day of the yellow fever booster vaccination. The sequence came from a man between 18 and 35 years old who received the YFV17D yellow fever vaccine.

In nucleotides, the CDR3 is TGTGCCAGCAGTTTAGTTTCGATAGGGGGGGAAGCTTTCTTT. This gives the protein CASSLVSIGGEAFF. This chain connects TRBV12-3 or TRBV12-4 to TRBJ1-1; D might be TRBD1 (6 bases). V was clipped by 1 base and J by 8 bases, with 14 bases between them. The CDR3 is 14 amino acids.